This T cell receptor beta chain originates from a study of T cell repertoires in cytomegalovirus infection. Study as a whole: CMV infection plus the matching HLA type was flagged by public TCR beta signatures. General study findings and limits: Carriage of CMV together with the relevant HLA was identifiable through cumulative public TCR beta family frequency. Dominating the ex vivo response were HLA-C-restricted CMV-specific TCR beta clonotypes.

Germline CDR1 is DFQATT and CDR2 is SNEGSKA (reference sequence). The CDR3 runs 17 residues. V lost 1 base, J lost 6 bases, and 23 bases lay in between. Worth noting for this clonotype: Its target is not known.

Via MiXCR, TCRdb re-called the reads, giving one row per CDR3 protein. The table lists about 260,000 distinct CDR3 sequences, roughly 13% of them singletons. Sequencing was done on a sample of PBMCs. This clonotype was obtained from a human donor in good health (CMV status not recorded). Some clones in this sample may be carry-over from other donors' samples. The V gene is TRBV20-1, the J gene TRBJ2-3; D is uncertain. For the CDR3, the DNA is TGCAGTGCTAGAGGAATTGTGTTAATGGGCCGAACGGATACGCAGTATTTT. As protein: CSARGIVLMGRTDTQYF.